The clone carrying this TCR beta chain was counted between two and nine times. No antigen is known for it. This specimen belongs to a study of blood T cells in healthy people across ages. Overall study findings and caveats: The CMV status of each donor remained undetermined, and this could have confounded shifts in expanded clonotypes. When set beside aged donors, long-lived donors presented more naive CD4+ cells and higher diversity.

A second PCR of roughly 7 to 11 cycles used a sample-barcoded 5' primer and a J-beta primer mix. TCRdb used MiXCR to reprocess the 5' RACE reads, holding one entry per CDR3 protein. The table lists under 800,000 distinct CDR3 sequences, 20% to 25% of them singletons. Sequences were obtained from blood. The sequence derives from a man between 65 and 80 years old in good health.

CDR3 sequence reads: CASTEGFGSYNEQFF. The CDR3 DNA reads TGTGCCAGTACCGAGGGATTTGGGTCTTACAATGAGCAGTTCTTC. This chain connects TRBV19 to TRBJ2-1; D possibly corresponds to TRBD2 (5 bases). V lost 7 bases and J 4 bases, leaving 17 bases between the germline ends. Germline CDR1 LNHDA, CDR2 SQIVND (reference sequence). The CDR3 extends over 15 amino acids.